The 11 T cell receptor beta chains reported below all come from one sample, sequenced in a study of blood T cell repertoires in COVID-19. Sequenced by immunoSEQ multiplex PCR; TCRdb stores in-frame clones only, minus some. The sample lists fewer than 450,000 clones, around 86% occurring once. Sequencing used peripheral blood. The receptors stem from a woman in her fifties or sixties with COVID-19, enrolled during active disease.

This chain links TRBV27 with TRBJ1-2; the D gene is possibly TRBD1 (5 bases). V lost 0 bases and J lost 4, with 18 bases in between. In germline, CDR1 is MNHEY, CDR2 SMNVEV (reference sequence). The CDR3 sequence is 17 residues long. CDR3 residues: CASSLSMVVRGSYGYTF. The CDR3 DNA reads TGTGCCAGCAGTTTATCGATGGTTGTTAGGGGCAGCTATGGCTACACCTTC.

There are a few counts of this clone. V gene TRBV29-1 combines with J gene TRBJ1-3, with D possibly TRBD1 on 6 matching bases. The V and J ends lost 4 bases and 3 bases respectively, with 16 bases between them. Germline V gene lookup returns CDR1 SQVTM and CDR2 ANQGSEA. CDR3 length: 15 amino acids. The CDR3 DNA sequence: TGCAGCGTTGCTTTTTGGGGGCAAGGTGGAAACACCATATATTTT. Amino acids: CSVAFWGQGGNTIYF.

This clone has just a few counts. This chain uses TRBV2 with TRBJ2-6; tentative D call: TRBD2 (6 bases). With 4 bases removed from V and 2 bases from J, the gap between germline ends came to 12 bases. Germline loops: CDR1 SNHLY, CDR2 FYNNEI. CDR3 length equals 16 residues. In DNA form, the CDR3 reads TGTGCCAGCAGTGTGAAGCCGGGGGCTGGGGCCAACGTCCTGACTTTC. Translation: CASSVKPGAGANVLTF.

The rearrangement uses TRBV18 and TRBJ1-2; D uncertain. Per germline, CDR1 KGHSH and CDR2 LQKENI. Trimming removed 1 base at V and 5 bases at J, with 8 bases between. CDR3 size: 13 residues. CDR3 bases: TGTGCCAGCTCACCACGTACCGGGTATGGCTACACCTTC. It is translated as CASSPRTGYGYTF.

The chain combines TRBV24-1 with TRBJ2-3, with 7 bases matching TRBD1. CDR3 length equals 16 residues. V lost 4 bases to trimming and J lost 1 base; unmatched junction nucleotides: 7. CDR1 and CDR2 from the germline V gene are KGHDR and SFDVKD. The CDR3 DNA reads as TGTGCCACCAGTGACCCACAGGGGAGCGGCACAGATACGCAGTATTTT. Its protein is CATSDPQGSGTDTQYF.

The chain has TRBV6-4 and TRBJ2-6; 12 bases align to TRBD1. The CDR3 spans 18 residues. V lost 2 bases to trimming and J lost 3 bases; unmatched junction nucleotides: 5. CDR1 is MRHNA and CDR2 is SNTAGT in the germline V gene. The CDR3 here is CASSDGGQGALGANVLTF. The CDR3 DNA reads TGTGCCAGCAGTGACGGGGGACAGGGGGCGCTTGGGGCCAACGTCCTGACTTTC.

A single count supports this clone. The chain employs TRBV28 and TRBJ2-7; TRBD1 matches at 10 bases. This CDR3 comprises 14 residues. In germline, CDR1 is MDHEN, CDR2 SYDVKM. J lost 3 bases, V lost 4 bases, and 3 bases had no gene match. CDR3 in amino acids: CASSSGDRGYEQYF. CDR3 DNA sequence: TGTGCCAGCAGTTCAGGGGACAGGGGCTACGAGCAGTACTTC.

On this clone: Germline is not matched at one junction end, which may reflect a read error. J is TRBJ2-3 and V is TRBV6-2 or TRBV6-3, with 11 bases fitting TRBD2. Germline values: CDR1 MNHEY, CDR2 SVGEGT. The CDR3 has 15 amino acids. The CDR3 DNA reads TGTGCCAGCAGCCGCACTAGCGGGAGCATAGATACGCAGTATTTT. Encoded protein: CASSRTSGSIDTQYF.

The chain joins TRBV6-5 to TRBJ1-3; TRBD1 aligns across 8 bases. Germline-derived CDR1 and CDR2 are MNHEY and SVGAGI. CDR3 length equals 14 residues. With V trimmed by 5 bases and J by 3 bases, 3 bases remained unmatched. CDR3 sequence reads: CASSRGQGGNTIYF. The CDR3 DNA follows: TGTGCCAGCAGTCGAGGACAGGGTGGAAACACCATATATTTT.

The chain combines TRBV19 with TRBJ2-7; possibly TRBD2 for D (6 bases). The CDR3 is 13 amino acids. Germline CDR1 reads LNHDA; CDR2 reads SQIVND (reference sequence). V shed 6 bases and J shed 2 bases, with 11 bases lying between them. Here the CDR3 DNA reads TGTGCCAGTAGGCCGGCGGGGACCTACGAGCAGTACTTC. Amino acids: CASRPAGTYEQYF.

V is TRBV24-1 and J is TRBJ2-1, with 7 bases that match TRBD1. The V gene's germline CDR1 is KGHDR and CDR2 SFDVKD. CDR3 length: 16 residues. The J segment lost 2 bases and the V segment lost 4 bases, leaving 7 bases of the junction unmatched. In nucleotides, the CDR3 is TGTGCCACCAGTGAATCAGGGGGTGTCGCCTACAATGAGCAGTTCTTC. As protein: CATSESGGVAYNEQFF.